This T cell receptor beta chain came from a study of blood T cell repertoires in COVID-19. Sequencing was performed with immunoSEQ multiplex PCR; in TCRdb, only in-frame clones are kept and a portion is missing. This table holds fewer than 300,000 clones, more than 75% found once. This CDR3 has 16 amino acids. The trim removed 1 base at V and 3 bases at J, leaving 5 bases unmatched. Germline V lookup: CDR1 WSHSY, CDR2 SAAADI. Source material: peripheral blood. The sequence was obtained from a woman in her thirties or forties who had recovered from COVID-19. The genes are TRBV10-2 and TRBJ2-3; 9 bases map to TRBD2. The CDR3 sequence is CASSEFIAGVTDTQYF. In DNA form, the CDR3 reads TGCGCCAGCAGTGAGTTTATAGCGGGGGTTACAGATACGCAGTATTTT.